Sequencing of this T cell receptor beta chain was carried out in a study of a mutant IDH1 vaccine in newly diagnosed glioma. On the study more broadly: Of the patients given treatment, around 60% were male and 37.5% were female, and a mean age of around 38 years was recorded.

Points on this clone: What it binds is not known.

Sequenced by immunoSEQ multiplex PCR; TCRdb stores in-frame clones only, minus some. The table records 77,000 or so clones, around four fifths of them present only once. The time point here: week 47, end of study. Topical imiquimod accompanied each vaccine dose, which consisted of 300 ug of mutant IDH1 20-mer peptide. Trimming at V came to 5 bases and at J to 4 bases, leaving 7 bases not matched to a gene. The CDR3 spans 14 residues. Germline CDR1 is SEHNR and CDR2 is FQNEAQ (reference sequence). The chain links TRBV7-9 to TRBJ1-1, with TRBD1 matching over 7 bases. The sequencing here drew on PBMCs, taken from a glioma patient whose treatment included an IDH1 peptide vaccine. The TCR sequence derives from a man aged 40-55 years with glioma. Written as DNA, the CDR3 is TGTGCCAGCAGCGCCTCGACAGGGAGCACTGAAGCTTTCTTT. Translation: CASSASTGSTEAFF.